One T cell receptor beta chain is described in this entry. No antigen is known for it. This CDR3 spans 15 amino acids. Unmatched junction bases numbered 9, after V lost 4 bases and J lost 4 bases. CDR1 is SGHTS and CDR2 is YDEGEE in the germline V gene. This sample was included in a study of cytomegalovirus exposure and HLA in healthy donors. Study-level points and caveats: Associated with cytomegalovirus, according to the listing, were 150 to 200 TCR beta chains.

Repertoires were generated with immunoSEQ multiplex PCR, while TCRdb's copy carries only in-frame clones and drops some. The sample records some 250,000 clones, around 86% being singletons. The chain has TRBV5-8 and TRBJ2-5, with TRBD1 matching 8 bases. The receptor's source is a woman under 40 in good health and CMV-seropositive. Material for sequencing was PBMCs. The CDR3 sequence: CASSHRLDRAETQYF. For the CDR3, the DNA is TGTGCCAGCAGCCATAGATTGGACAGGGCAGAGACCCAGTACTTC.